This is a list of T cell receptor beta chains from one sample in a study of a mutant IDH1 vaccine in newly diagnosed glioma. These receptors' antigens are unknown. Assay used: immunoSEQ multiplex PCR; TCRdb lists only in-frame clones, some missing. In the table there are 53,000 or so clones, around four fifths of which are singletons. The source material was PBMCs, sampled from a glioma patient whose treatment included an IDH1 peptide vaccine. All receptors come from a man aged 40-55 years with glioma. CDR3s include the opening cysteine and the closing phenylalanine or tryptophan. The D gene is left open where the match is weak. Expanded clones get a size class; other rows say once, few or many, or leave the size out.

v_gene	abundance	j_gene	d_gene	CDR3aa	CDR3nt
TRBV7-2	NA	TRBJ2-7	TRBD2	CASSQRDGSYEQYF	TGTGCCAGCAGCCAGCGGGACGGCTCCTACGAGCAGTACTTC
TRBV15	NA	TRBJ1-2	NA	CATSLDRRGANYGYTF	TGTGCCACCTCCTTGGACCGCCGAGGGGCTAACTATGGCTACACCTTC
TRBV6-5	once	TRBJ1-6	NA	CASSYSGSRGNSPLHF	TGTGCCAGCAGTTACTCGGGCTCAAGGGGAAATTCACCCCTCCACTTT
TRBV6-5	once	TRBJ2-5	NA	CASSYRGLGAQYF	TGTGCCAGCAGTTACCGGGGGCTTGGGGCCCAGTACTTC
TRBV7-9	NA	TRBJ1-5	TRBD1	CASSSGQGGQPQHF	TGTGCCAGCAGCTCTGGACAGGGTGGTCAGCCCCAGCATTTT
TRBV6-6	few	TRBJ1-1	TRBD1	CASRLAGGDTEAFF	TGTGCCAGCAGGCTCGCAGGGGGCGACACTGAAGCTTTCTTT
TRBV6-1	NA	TRBJ1-2	NA	CASSERGLSNYGYTF	TGTGCCAGCAGTGAGAGGGGATTATCTAACTATGGCTACACCTTC
TRBV7-8	few	TRBJ1-4	NA	CASSLRYGTTEKLFF	TGTGCCAGCAGCTTAAGGTACGGGACAACGGAAAAACTGTTTTTT
TRBV7-9	NA	TRBJ1-1	NA	CASSPQTAGNTEAFF	TGTGCCAGCAGCCCCCAAACGGCCGGGAACACTGAAGCTTTCTTT
TRBV18	NA	TRBJ1-4	TRBD1	CASSASQGANEKLFF	TGTGCCAGCTCGGCTAGTCAGGGGGCTAATGAAAAACTGTTTTTT
TRBV7-9	NA	TRBJ1-2	NA	CASSLAENYGYTF	TGTGCCAGCAGCTTAGCGGAAAACTATGGCTACACCTTC
TRBV7-2	NA	TRBJ1-4	NA	CASTSAVLDEKLFF	TGTGCCAGCACCTCGGCGGTCCTGGATGAAAAACTGTTTTTT
TRBV30	few	TRBJ1-1	NA	CAWSKGTGGNTEAFF	TGTGCCTGGTCAAAGGGAACAGGAGGGAACACTGAAGCTTTCTTT
TRBV2	NA	TRBJ1-5	NA	CASSENGFSQPQHF	TGTGCCAGCAGTGAAAACGGGTTCAGTCAGCCCCAGCATTTT
TRBV30	NA	TRBJ2-6	NA	CAWTGTRGANVLTF	TGTGCCTGGACCGGCACTCGTGGGGCCAACGTCCTGACTTTC
TRBV5-1	NA	TRBJ1-3	NA	CASGEAWGSGNTIYF	TGCGCCAGCGGGGAGGCTTGGGGCTCTGGAAACACCATATATTTT
TRBV5-4	once	TRBJ2-7	NA	CASSGPLGSGETSSYEQYF	TGTGCCAGCAGCGGCCCCCTTGGATCGGGCGAAACAAGCTCCTACGAGCAGTACTTC
TRBV5-6	NA	TRBJ2-1	TRBD1	CASSLGTGSYNEQFF	TGTGCCAGCAGCTTGGGGACAGGTTCCTACAATGAGCAGTTCTTC
TRBV7-9	NA	TRBJ2-7	NA	CASSLGQWYEQYF	TGTGCCAGCAGCTTAGGGCAATGGTACGAGCAGTACTTC
TRBV20-1	NA	TRBJ1-1	NA	CSAAGAYEAFF	TGCAGTGCAGCGGGGGCGTATGAAGCTTTCTTT
TRBV5-1	NA	TRBJ2-7	TRBD1	CASSLTGAHYEQYF	TGCGCCAGCAGCTTGACAGGGGCCCACTACGAGCAGTACTTC
TRBV7-6	NA	TRBJ2-2	TRBD1	CASSYRGPGELFF	TGTGCCAGCAGCTACAGGGGTCCCGGGGAGCTGTTTTTT
TRBV5-1	many	TRBJ1-1	NA	CASSFVREGTEAFF	TGCGCCAGCAGCTTCGTCCGGGAAGGGACTGAAGCTTTCTTT
TRBV27	NA	TRBJ1-2	TRBD1	CASSARQGISGYTF	TGTGCCAGCAGTGCACGACAGGGAATAAGCGGCTACACCTTC
TRBV15	NA	TRBJ1-6	NA	CATSRGGADSPLHF	TGTGCCACCAGCAGGGGAGGGGCTGATTCACCCCTCCACTTT
TRBV2	few	TRBJ2-7	TRBD2	CASSDSGGYYEQYF	TGTGCCAGCAGTGACAGCGGGGGTTACTACGAGCAGTACTTC
TRBV4-1	once	TRBJ2-5	NA	CASSQEEPVKEETQYF	TGCGCCAGCAGCCAAGAAGAACCAGTCAAGGAAGAGACCCAGTACTTC
TRBV5-1	NA	TRBJ1-1	NA	CASSPTPPNTEAFF	TGCGCCAGCAGCCCGACACCCCCGAACACTGAAGCTTTCTTT
TRBV6-6	NA	TRBJ1-2	NA	CASSSPVDSNYGYTF	TGTGCCAGCAGCTCCCCAGTCGACAGTAACTATGGCTACACCTTC
TRBV9	NA	TRBJ1-4	NA	CASSVGGGGPSNEKLFF	TGTGCCAGCAGCGTAGGTGGGGGGGGACCCTCTAATGAAAAACTGTTTTTT
TRBV2	NA	TRBJ1-1	NA	CASSPLSGIEAFF	TGTGCCAGCAGCCCTTTGTCCGGGATTGAAGCTTTCTTT
TRBV5-6	NA	TRBJ2-7	NA	CASSRGQRPASYF	TGTGCCAGCAGCCGCGGACAGAGACCCGCGTCGTACTTC
TRBV7-2	NA	TRBJ1-2	NA	CASSLNLGYGYTF	TGTGCCAGCAGCTTAAATTTAGGCTATGGCTACACCTTC
TRBV6-5	once	TRBJ1-2	NA	CASTRDGNYGYTF	TGTGCCAGCACCAGGGACGGGAACTATGGCTACACCTTC
TRBV2	NA	TRBJ1-2	NA	CASSSGQLGYGYTF	TGTGCCAGCAGTTCGGGACAACTGGGCTATGGCTACACCTTC
TRBV30	NA	TRBJ2-4	NA	CAWRGQPKNIQYF	TGTGCCTGGAGAGGCCAGCCGAAAAACATTCAGTACTTC
TRBV18	NA	TRBJ1-1	NA	CASSPQQGGTEAFF	TGTGCCAGCTCACCTCAACAGGGAGGCACTGAAGCTTTCTTT
TRBV2	few	TRBJ1-2	TRBD1	CASSEARTGQGYTF	TGTGCCAGCAGTGAGGCTCGGACAGGGCAGGGCTACACCTTC
TRBV18	NA	TRBJ1-5	NA	CASSPPGQPQHF	TGTGCCAGCTCACCACCAGGTCAGCCCCAGCATTTT
TRBV2	NA	TRBJ2-7	TRBD1	CASSEQGQYYEQYF	TGTGCCAGCAGTGAACAGGGACAGTACTACGAGCAGTACTTC
TRBV6-5	NA	TRBJ1-5	NA	CASSYSQSNQPQHF	TGTGCCAGCAGTTACTCGCAGAGCAATCAGCCCCAGCATTTT
TRBV7-2	NA	TRBJ2-3	NA	CASSLGQRATSTDTQYF	TGTGCCAGCAGCTTGGGTCAGCGGGCAACTAGCACAGATACGCAGTATTTT
TRBV6-5	NA	TRBJ2-3	NA	CASSWGPFTDTQYF	TGTGCCAGCAGTTGGGGGCCCTTCACGGATACGCAGTATTTT
TRBV10-2	NA	TRBJ1-2	NA	CASSGFRLDYGYTF	TGCGCCAGCAGTGGGTTCAGGTTAGACTATGGCTACACCTTC
TRBV9	NA	TRBJ2-3	NA	CASSVVRGADTQYF	TGTGCCAGCAGCGTAGTAAGGGGTGCAGATACGCAGTATTTT
TRBV12-5	NA	TRBJ1-5	NA	CASGLDRKSNQPQHF	TGTGCTAGTGGTTTGGACCGAAAGAGCAATCAGCCCCAGCATTTT
TRBV13	NA	TRBJ2-1	NA	CASSDRRTLGNEQFF	TGTGCCAGCAGCGACAGACGCACCCTAGGGAATGAGCAGTTCTTC
TRBV5-6	NA	TRBJ1-1	TRBD1	CASSSWDRVITEAFF	TGTGCCAGCAGCTCCTGGGACAGGGTAATCACTGAAGCTTTCTTT
TRBV5-4	NA	TRBJ2-4	TRBD1	CASRYTGTGGIQYF	TGTGCCAGCAGATATACCGGGACAGGGGGCATTCAGTACTTC
TRBV30	NA	TRBJ1-6	NA	CAWSVGGAYNSPLHF	TGTGCCTGGAGTGTGGGGGGCGCCTATAATTCACCCCTCCACTTT
TRBV4-2	NA	TRBJ1-2	NA	CASSQDWVYYGYTF	TGTGCCAGCAGCCAAGACTGGGTCTACTATGGCTACACCTTC
TRBV19	few	TRBJ2-2	TRBD1	CATTPTGLGELFF	TGTGCCACCACTCCGACAGGGCTCGGGGAGCTGTTTTTT
TRBV6-1	NA	TRBJ2-2	NA	CASRLGQHTGELFF	TGTGCCAGCCGATTGGGGCAGCACACCGGGGAGCTGTTTTTT
TRBV2	NA	TRBJ1-3	NA	CASSFASSGNTIYF	TGTGCCAGCAGTTTCGCAAGCTCTGGAAACACCATATATTTT
TRBV6-1	NA	TRBJ1-2	NA	CASSESLLANYGYTF	TGTGCCAGCAGTGAATCTCTTCTAGCTAACTATGGCTACACCTTC
TRBV14	NA	TRBJ2-7	NA	CASSLQGYEQYF	TGTGCCAGCAGCTTACAGGGCTACGAGCAGTACTTC
TRBV30	NA	TRBJ2-7	TRBD2	CAWSSAGAYEQYF	TGTGCCTGGAGTTCAGCGGGGGCCTACGAGCAGTACTTC
TRBV5-6	once	TRBJ1-2	TRBD1	CASSVGTGGGYTF	TGTGCCAGCAGCGTTGGGACAGGGGGTGGCTACACCTTC
TRBV5-1	NA	TRBJ2-5	NA	CASSSGTIQETQYF	TGCGCCAGCAGCTCCGGGACGATACAAGAGACCCAGTACTTC
TRBV6-5	few	TRBJ1-1	NA	CASSYSGGGFTKAFF	TGTGCCAGCAGTTACTCAGGGGGAGGGTTTACTAAAGCTTTCTTT